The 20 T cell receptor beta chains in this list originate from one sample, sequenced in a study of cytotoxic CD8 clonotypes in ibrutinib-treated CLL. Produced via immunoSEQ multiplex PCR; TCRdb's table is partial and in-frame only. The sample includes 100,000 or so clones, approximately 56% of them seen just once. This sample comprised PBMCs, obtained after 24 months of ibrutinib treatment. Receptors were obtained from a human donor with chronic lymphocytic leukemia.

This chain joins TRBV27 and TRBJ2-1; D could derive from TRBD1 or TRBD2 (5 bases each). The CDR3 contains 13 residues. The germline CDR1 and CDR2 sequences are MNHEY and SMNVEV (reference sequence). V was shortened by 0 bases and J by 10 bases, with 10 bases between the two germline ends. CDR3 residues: CASSLSDWDEQFF. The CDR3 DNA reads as TGTGCCAGCAGTTTATCCGATTGGGACGAGCAGTTCTTC.

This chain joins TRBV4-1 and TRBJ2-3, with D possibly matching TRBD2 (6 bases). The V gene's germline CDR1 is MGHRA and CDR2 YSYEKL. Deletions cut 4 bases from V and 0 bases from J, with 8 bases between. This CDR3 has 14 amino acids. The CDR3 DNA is TGCGCCAGCAGCCTAGCGGCAAGCACAGATACGCAGTATTTT. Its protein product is CASSLAASTDTQYF.

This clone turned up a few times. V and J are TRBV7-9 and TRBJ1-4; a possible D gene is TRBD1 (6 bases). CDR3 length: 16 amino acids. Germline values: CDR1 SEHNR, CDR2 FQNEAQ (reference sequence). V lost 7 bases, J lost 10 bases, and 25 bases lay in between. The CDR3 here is CASTPLTGGGRAKLFF. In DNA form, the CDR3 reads TGTGCCAGCACCCCCTTGACCGGGGGCGGCAGGGCAAAACTGTTTTTT. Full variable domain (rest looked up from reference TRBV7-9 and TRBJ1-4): DTGVSQNPRHKITKRGQNVTFRCDPISEHNRLYWYRQTLGQGPEFLTYFQNEAQLEKSRLLSDRFSAERPKGSFSTLEIQRTEQGDSAMYLCASTPLTGGGRAKLFFGSGTQLSVL.

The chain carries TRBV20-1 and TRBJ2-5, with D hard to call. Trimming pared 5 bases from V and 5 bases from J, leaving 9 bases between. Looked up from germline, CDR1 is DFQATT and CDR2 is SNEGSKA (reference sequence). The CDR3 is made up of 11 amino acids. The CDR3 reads CSAPIGETQYF. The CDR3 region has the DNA TGCAGTGCTCCGATAGGCGAGACCCAGTACTTC.

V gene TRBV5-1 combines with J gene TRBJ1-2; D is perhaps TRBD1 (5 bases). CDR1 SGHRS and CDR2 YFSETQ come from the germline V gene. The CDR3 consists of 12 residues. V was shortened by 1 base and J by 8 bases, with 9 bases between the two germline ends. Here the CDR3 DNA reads TGCGCCAGCAGCTTGTGGGGGAAAGGCTACACCTTC. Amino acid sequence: CASSLWGKGYTF.

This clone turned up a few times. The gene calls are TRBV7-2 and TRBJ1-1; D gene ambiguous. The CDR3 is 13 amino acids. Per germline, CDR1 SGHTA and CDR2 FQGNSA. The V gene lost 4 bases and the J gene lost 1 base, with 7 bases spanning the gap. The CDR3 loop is CASSYRENTEAFF. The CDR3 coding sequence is TGTGCCAGCAGCTACCGAGAGAACACTGAAGCTTTCTTT.

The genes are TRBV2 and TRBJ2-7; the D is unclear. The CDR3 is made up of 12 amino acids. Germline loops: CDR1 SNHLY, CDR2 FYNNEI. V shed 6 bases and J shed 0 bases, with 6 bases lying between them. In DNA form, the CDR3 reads TGTGCCAGCAGCCTGAGCTCCTACGAGCAGTACTTC. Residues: CASSLSSYEQYF.

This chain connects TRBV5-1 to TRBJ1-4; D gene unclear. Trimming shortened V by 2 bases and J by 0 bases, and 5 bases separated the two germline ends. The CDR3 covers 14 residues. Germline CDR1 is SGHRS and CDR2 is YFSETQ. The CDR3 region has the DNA TGCGCCAGCAGCTTAGATTCAACTAATGAAAAACTGTTTTTT. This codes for CASSLDSTNEKLFF.

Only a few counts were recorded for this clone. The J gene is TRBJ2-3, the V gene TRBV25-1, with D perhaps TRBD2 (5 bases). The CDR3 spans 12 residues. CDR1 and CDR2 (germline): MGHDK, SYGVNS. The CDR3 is CAASHGTDTQYF. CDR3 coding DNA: TGTGCGGCTAGCCATGGCACAGATACGCAGTATTTT.

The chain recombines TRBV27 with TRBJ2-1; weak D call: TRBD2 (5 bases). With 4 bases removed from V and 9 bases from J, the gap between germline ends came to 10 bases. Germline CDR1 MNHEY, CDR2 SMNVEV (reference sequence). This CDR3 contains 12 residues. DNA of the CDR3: TGTGCCAGCAGTTCCGGGGTCCGTGAGCAGTTCTTC. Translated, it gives CASSSGVREQFF.

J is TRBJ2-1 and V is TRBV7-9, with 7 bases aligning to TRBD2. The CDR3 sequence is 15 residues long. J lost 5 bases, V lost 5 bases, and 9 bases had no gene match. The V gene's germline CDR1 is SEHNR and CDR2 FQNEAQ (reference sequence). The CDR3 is CASSPTRTRNNEQFF. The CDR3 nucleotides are TGTGCCAGCAGCCCGACCCGGACTAGAAACAATGAGCAGTTCTTC.

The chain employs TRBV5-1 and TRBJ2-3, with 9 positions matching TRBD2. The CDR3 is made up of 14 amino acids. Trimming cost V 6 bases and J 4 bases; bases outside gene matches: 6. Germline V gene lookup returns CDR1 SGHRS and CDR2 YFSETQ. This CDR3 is CASTTRGGADTQYF. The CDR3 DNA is TGCGCCAGCACGACGCGGGGGGGCGCAGATACGCAGTATTTT.

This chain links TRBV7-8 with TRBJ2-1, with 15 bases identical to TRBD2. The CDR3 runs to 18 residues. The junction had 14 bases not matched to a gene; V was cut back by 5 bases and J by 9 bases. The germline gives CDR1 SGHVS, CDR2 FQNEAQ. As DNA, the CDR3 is TGTGCCAGCAGCCTATCCGGACTAGCGGGGGGGCCCGGTGGTGAGCAGTTCTTC. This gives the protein CASSLSGLAGGPGGEQFF.

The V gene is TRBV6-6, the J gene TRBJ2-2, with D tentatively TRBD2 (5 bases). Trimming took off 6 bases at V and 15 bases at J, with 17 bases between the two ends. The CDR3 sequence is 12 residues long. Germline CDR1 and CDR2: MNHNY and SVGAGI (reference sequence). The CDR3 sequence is CASSPPGGRMFF. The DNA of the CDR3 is TGTGCCAGCAGCCCACCCGGAGGACGAATGTTTTTT.

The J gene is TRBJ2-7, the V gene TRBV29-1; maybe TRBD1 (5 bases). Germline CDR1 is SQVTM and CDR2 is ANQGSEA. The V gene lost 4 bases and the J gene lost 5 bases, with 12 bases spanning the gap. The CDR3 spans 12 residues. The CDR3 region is CSVVKGSHEQYF. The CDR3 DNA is TGCAGCGTTGTAAAGGGGTCCCACGAGCAGTACTTC.

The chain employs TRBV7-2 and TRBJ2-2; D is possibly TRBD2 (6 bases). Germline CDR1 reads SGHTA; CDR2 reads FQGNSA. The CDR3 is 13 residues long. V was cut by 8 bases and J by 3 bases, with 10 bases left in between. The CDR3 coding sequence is TGTGCCAGCGGCGGGGCGTACACCGGGGAGCTGTTTTTT. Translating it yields CASGGAYTGELFF. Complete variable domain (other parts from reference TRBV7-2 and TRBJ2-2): GAGVSQSPSNKVTEKGKDVELRCDPISGHTALYWYRQSLGQGLEFLIYFQGNSAPDKSGLPSDRFSAERTGGSVSTLTIQRTQQEDSAVYLCASGGAYTGELFFGEGSRLTVL.

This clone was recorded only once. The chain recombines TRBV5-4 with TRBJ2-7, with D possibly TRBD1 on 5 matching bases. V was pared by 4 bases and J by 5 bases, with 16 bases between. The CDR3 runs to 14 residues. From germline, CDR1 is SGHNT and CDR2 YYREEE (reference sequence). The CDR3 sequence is CASSRVMGQNEQYF. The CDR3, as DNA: TGTGCCAGCAGCCGAGTTATGGGGCAAAACGAGCAGTACTTC.

The CDR3 DNA is TGTGCCAGCGCGGGGGTTGAAGAGACCCAGTACTTC. As protein: CASAGVEETQYF. J is TRBJ2-5 and V is TRBV10-3, with TRBD2 matching 7 bases. The V gene end was trimmed by 10 bases and the J gene end by 3 bases; junction bases not matched to a gene: 5. CDR3 length: 12 residues. Germline lookup yields CDR1 ENHRY and CDR2 SYGVKD.

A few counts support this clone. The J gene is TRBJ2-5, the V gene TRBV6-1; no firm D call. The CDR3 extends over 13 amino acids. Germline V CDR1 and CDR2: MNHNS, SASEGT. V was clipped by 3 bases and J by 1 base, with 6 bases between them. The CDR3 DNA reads TGTGCCAGCAGTGATATACCCCAAGAGACCCAGTACTTC. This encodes CASSDIPQETQYF.

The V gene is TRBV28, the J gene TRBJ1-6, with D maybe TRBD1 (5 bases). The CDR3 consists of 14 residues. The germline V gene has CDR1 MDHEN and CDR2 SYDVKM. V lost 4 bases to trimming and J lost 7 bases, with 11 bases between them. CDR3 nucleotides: TGTGCCAGCAGTTCGCCTACAGGAAATTCACCCCTCCACTTT. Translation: CASSSPTGNSPLHF.